These 13 T cell receptor beta chains share one sample of origin, sequenced in a study of immune evolution from preneoplasia to lung adenocarcinoma. TCRdb's table, derived via immunoSEQ multiplex PCR, lists solely in-frame clones and lacks some. The sample yields 15,000 to 20,000 clones, roughly 90% seen once. Source material: FFPE invasive lung adenocarcinoma tissue. The receptor set was obtained from a person in their 70s with invasive lung adenocarcinoma.

This sequence joins TRBV6-5 and TRBJ1-4; 9 nucleotides match TRBD1. Per germline, CDR1 MNHEY and CDR2 SVGAGI. This CDR3 spans 14 amino acids. The J segment lost 7 bases and the V segment lost 5 bases, leaving 5 bases of the junction unmatched. The CDR3 loop is CASSRTGVGEKLFF. The CDR3 coding sequence is TGTGCCAGCAGTCGGACAGGGGTGGGTGAAAAACTGTTTTTT.

This chain links TRBV28 with TRBJ2-7, with 8 bases matching TRBD1. CDR3 length: 14 residues. Losses at the gene ends were 5 bases for V and 4 bases for J; bases not matched to a gene: 7. Germline V gene data show CDR1 as MDHEN and CDR2 as SYDVKM. CDR3 DNA: TGTGCCAGCAGTGGACGACAGGGGTGGTACGAGCAGTACTTC. The encoded protein is CASSGRQGWYEQYF.

This clone came up a few times. The J gene is TRBJ2-5, the V gene TRBV4-2, with 13 positions matching TRBD2. CDR3 length equals 16 residues. Germline trimming cut 4 bases from V and 6 bases from J; bases unmatched to any gene: 8. Germline V gene sequence: CDR1 LGHNA, CDR2 YNFKEQ. CDR3 region: CASSLGTSGVRKTQYF. As DNA, the CDR3 is TGTGCCAGCAGCCTGGGGACTAGCGGGGTGAGGAAGACCCAGTACTTC.

V is TRBV14 and J is TRBJ2-1, with a weak D call TRBD2 (5 bases). The CDR3 totals 16 residues. V was cut by 0 bases and J by 6 bases, with 15 bases left in between. Germline V lookup: CDR1 SGHDN, CDR2 FVKESK. The CDR3, as DNA: TGTGCCAGCAGCCAAGATCTTTCGGGTCGGGGCAATGAGCAGTTCTTC. Encoded protein: CASSQDLSGRGNEQFF.

This chain joins TRBV14 and TRBJ2-2; no reliable D call. The CDR3 contains 15 residues. Per the germline V gene, CDR1 is SGHDN and CDR2 is FVKESK. V was clipped by 0 bases and J by 7 bases, with 12 bases between them. The CDR3, as DNA: TGTGCCAGCAGCCAAGAAAAGACGGTTGGCGGGGAGCTGTTTTTT. Amino acids: CASSQEKTVGGELFF. Full variable domain (missing parts from reference TRBV14 and TRBJ2-2): EAGVTQFPSHSVIEKGQTVTLRCDPISGHDNLYWYRRVMGKEIKFLLHFVKESKQDESGMPNNRFLAERTGGTYSTLKVQPAELEDSGVYFCASSQEKTVGGELFFGEGSRLTVL.

This chain joins TRBV25-1 and TRBJ1-2, with 9 bases fitting TRBD1. CDR1 is MGHDK, CDR2 SYGVNS, per germline. The CDR3 covers 15 residues. V gave up 3 bases and J gave up 6 bases; unmatched junction bases: 8. CDR3 DNA sequence: TGTGCCAGCAGTGACCCCGGGACAGGGAACCATGGCTACACCTTC. This encodes CASSDPGTGNHGYTF.

This clone came up once. The rearrangement joins TRBV19 to TRBJ2-5; TRBD1 matches at 8 bases. V was clipped by 6 bases and J by 4 bases; unmatched bases: 7. This CDR3 has 14 residues. CDR1 and CDR2 from the germline V gene are LNHDA and SQIVND (reference sequence). CDR3 coding DNA: TGTGCCAGTAGCGAGACAGGGGTGTCAGAGACCCAGTACTTC. Encoded protein: CASSETGVSETQYF.

This clone was recorded only once. In nucleotides, the CDR3 is TGCGCCAGCAGTGACTCGGCCTCTGGAAACACCATATATTTT. As protein: CASSDSASGNTIYF. The chain is built from TRBV5-1 and TRBJ1-3, with no clear D. V shed 5 bases and J shed 0 bases, with 9 bases lying between them. The CDR3 has 14 residues. Per germline, CDR1 SGHRS and CDR2 YFSETQ.

The chain carries TRBV9 and TRBJ2-1; 8 positions agree with TRBD2. This CDR3 has 16 amino acids. V was clipped by 4 bases and J by 9 bases; unmatched bases: 15. Germline loops: CDR1 SGDLS, CDR2 YYNGEE. The CDR3 reads CASSLGGGLDGSEQFF. CDR3 nucleotides: TGTGCCAGCAGCTTGGGCGGGGGACTAGACGGCAGTGAGCAGTTCTTC.

This clone was observed a handful of times. As DNA, the CDR3 is TGCGCCAGCAGCTTGGTTGGGGAAACAGATACGCAGTATTTT. It yields the protein CASSLVGETDTQYF. The V and J genes are TRBV5-1 and TRBJ2-3; no firm D call. The germline V gene has CDR1 SGHRS and CDR2 YFSETQ. The CDR3 consists of 14 residues. Trimming stripped 0 bases from V and 3 bases from J, with 8 bases between.

The genes are TRBV2 and TRBJ2-6; D gene uncertain. This CDR3 spans 15 amino acids. Trimming pared 6 bases from V and 0 bases from J, leaving 9 bases between. Germline values: CDR1 SNHLY, CDR2 FYNNEI. The CDR3 DNA is TGTGCCAGCAGGCGGTCGGCCTCTGGGGCCAACGTCCTGACTTTC. It codes for CASRRSASGANVLTF.

The chain carries TRBV6-1 and TRBJ1-1; D unresolved. CDR1 is MNHNS, CDR2 SASEGT, per germline. The CDR3 totals 15 residues. The ends were cut back, 1 base at V and 0 bases at J, with 9 bases in the middle. For the CDR3, the DNA is TGTGCCAGCAGTGAAGGCCCGGAAATGAACACTGAAGCTTTCTTT. Translating it yields CASSEGPEMNTEAFF.

The CDR3 DNA is TGTGCCAGCAGGCCGACAACCTGGGGTGGACGGGACCTCACCGGGGAGCTGTTTTTT. Translation gives CASRPTTWGGRDLTGELFF. V and J are TRBV28 and TRBJ2-2; the D call may be TRBD1 or TRBD2 (5 bases each). This CDR3 is 19 amino acids long. V lost 6 bases and J 4 bases, leaving 27 bases between the germline ends. Germline values: CDR1 MDHEN, CDR2 SYDVKM. The full variable domain, rest sourced from reference TRBV28 and TRBJ2-2, is DVKVTQSSRYLVKRTGEKVFLECVQDMDHENMFWYRQDPGLGLRLIYFSYDVKMKEKGDIPEGYSVSREKKERFSLILESASTNQTSMYLCASRPTTWGGRDLTGELFFGEGSRLTVL.